A selection of T cell receptor beta chains follows, all from one sample in a study of blood T cell repertoires in COVID-19. The method was immunoSEQ multiplex PCR; TCRdb's version includes in-frame clones alone and lacks a portion of them. The sample holds hundreds of thousands of clones, around 86% seen once. Sequenced sample: peripheral blood. The receptor set was obtained from a man older than 75 with acute or convalescent COVID-19. The CDR3 runs from the conserved cysteine through the conserved F or W. The D gene is left open where the match is weak.

TRBV7-2	TRBJ2-3	15	.	CASSLEGVSTDTQYF
TRBV11-3	TRBJ1-4	17	.	CASSFGDLGGGNEKLFF
TRBV24-1	TRBJ1-1	16	.	CATSPWAGTLNTEAFF
TRBV6-6	TRBJ2-2	15	.	CASNPTGTNTGELFF
TRBV7-3	TRBJ2-3	14	TRBD1	CASAGGAGTDTQYF
TRBV5-6	TRBJ1-5	15	.	CASSLSRGAGQPQHF
TRBV4-2	TRBJ2-1	13	TRBD1	CASSQRQGNEQFF
TRBV19	TRBJ1-1	15	TRBD1	CASSQQGLTNTEAFF
TRBV7-2	TRBJ2-6	16	TRBD1	CASSLGGQPGANVLTF
TRBV10-3	TRBJ1-1	14	.	CAIRSGVTNTEAFF
TRBV7-3	TRBJ1-1	17	TRBD1	CASSLTTGGALNTEAFF
TRBV6-6	TRBJ1-4	14	.	CASSRVRGNEKLFF
TRBV2	TRBJ1-4	14	TRBD1	CASSATGGREKLFF
TRBV12-3/TRBV12-4	TRBJ2-5	13	TRBD2	CASSPGTGGTQYF
TRBV28	TRBJ1-4	15	TRBD1	CASSADRGYNEKLFF
TRBV6-6	TRBJ1-1	15	TRBD1	CASSYSATGATEAFF
TRBV4-2	TRBJ2-5	15	TRBD2	CASSQATGGEETQYF
TRBV6-2/TRBV6-3	TRBJ2-5	16	TRBD2	CASSFTSGRTQETQYF
TRBV5-1	TRBJ2-1	16	TRBD2	CASSPGALTSANEQFF
TRBV2	TRBJ2-5	17	.	CASSYRRQLGVGETQYF
TRBV19	TRBJ1-2	12	.	CASSFQGGGYTF
TRBV11-2	TRBJ1-2	13	TRBD1	CASSLDRVNGYTF
TRBV4-3	TRBJ2-1	16	TRBD1	CASSQNRGWVRNEQFF
TRBV7-3	TRBJ1-2	14	TRBD1	CASSPTGDRYGYTF
TRBV9	TRBJ1-1	13	.	CASSEGGDTEAFF
TRBV21-1	TRBJ1-5	13	.	CASSKQGFQPQHF
TRBV27	TRBJ1-6	14	TRBD1	CASSFRTGDSPLHF
TRBV30	TRBJ2-3	14	TRBD2	CAWIPLAGYGTQYF
TRBV7-2	TRBJ1-5	15	.	CASSNSWLGNQPQHF
TRBV29-1	TRBJ1-2	12	.	CSVTQDHYGYTF
TRBV7-9	TRBJ2-2	14	.	CASRSGQPTGELFF
TRBV18	TRBJ1-4	14	TRBD1	CASSGTGGNEKLFF
TRBV11-2	TRBJ2-1	12	.	CASSTPRGQQFF
TRBV11-2	TRBJ2-2	14	.	CASSLGSSPGELFF
TRBV6-5	TRBJ1-1	15	.	CASSLRRETNTEAFF
TRBV5-1	TRBJ2-1	15	TRBD2	CASSFLSSGRVEQFF
TRBV27	TRBJ2-3	15	TRBD1	CASSFGTGGSDTQYF
TRBV6-1	TRBJ2-5	17	.	CASSEADYRGLRETQYF
TRBV24-1	TRBJ2-2	18	TRBD1	CATAQPGGGGGGNGELFF
TRBV9	TRBJ2-1	14	TRBD2	CASSSGTSVNEQFF
TRBV7-8	TRBJ2-4	15	.	CASSLSGPYKNIQYF
TRBV18	TRBJ2-2	20	TRBD2	CASSPPIRSTSGRLAGELFF
TRBV5-4	TRBJ1-1	18	TRBD1	CASSLNGQGSPGDTEAFF
TRBV27	TRBJ1-2	15	TRBD1	CASSPRDRVDYGYTF
TRBV13	TRBJ2-3	18	TRBD2	CASSALGTSGSGADTQYF
TRBV2	TRBJ1-2	13	TRBD1	CASSEGQVYGYTF
TRBV5-1	TRBJ2-5	17	TRBD2	CASSLRGRERAQETQYF
TRBV19	TRBJ1-1	14	TRBD1	CASKDRGANTEAFF
TRBV2	TRBJ1-2	16	TRBD1	CASSDIVTGGNYGYTF
TRBV25-1	TRBJ1-2	15	TRBD1	CASSDNRGRYYGYTF
TRBV10-3	TRBJ2-7	16	TRBD2	CAISEAPGGSRFEQYF
TRBV29-1	TRBJ2-3	13	.	CSASRLDSHTQYF
TRBV4-1	TRBJ2-5	17	TRBD1	CASSQRLNRGAQETQYF
TRBV19	TRBJ1-2	14	TRBD1	CASSRTGYDYGYTF
TRBV7-3	TRBJ2-2	16	TRBD2	CASSRAGSTGTGELFF
TRBV29-1	TRBJ1-4	16	TRBD1	CSVEEGQSATNEKLFF
TRBV24-1	TRBJ2-7	14	.	CATSEGTPPYEQYF
TRBV4-1	TRBJ2-5	17	TRBD2	CASSQVVLAAGGETQYF
TRBV11-3	TRBJ2-5	15	TRBD1	CASSSGTAYQETQYF